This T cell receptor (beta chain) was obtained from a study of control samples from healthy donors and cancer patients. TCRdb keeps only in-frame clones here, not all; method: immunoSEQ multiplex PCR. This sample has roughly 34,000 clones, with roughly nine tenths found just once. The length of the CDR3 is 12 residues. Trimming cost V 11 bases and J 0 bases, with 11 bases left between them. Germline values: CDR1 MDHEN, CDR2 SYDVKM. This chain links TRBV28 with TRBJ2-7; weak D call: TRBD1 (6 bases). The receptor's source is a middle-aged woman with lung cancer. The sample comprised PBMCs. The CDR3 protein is CASRQDSYEQYF. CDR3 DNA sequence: TGTGCCTCACGACAGGACTCCTACGAGCAGTACTTC.